Sequencing of this TCR beta chain was carried out in a study of cytomegalovirus exposure and HLA in healthy donors. Study context: Counted in an early data release were about 85 million unique TCRs from HLA-typed donors. Overall study results and limits: Rarity marked most TCR sequences, yet some public TCRs occurred in many donors. Later analysis suggested links between common viral pathogens and several top significant clusters. It was confirmed in vitro that a few of the CMV-associated chains were specific for CMV antigens.

Of note for this clone: Its antigen is unidentified.

In the PCR, 60 Vbeta and 13 Jbeta primers were used. Clones were read by immunoSEQ multiplex PCR, and TCRdb kept only the in-frame ones, dropping some. The table records approximately 150,000 clones, almost 85% of them present only once. This CDR3 is 13 amino acids long. CDR1 is LNHDA and CDR2 is SQIVND in the germline V gene (reference sequence). V shed 6 bases, J shed 8 bases, and the junction held 6 bases outside the gene matches. This TCR derives from a man aged 30 to 45 in good health and CMV-seronegative. V is TRBV19 and J is TRBJ1-1; 10 positions agree with TRBD1. The source material was PBMCs. For the CDR3, the DNA is TGTGCCAGTAGCCCGGGGACAGGGGTAGAAGCTTTCTTT. Protein: CASSPGTGVEAFF.